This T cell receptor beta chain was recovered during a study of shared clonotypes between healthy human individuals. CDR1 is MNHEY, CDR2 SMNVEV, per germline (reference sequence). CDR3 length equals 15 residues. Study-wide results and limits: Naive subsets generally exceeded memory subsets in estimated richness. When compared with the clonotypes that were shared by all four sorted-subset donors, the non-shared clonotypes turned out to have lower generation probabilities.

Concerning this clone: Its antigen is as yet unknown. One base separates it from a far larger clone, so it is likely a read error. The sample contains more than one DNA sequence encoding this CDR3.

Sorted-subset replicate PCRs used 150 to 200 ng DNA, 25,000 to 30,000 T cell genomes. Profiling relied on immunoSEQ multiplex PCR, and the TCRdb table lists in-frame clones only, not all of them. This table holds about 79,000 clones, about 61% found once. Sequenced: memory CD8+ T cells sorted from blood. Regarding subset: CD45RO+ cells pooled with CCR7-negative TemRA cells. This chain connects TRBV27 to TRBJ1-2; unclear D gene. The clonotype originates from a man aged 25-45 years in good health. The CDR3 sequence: CASSTSPPGLYGYTF. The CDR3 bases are TGTGCCAGCAGCACATCTCCGCCAGGTCTCTATGGCTATACCTTC.